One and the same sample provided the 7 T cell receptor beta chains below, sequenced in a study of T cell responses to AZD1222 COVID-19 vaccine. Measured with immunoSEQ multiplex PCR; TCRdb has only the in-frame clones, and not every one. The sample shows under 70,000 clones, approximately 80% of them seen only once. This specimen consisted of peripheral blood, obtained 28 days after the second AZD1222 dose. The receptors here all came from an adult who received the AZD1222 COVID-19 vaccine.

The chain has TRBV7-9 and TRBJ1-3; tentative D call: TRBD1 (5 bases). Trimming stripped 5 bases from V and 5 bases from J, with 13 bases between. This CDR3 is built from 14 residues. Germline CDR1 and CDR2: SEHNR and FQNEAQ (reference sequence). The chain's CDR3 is CASSILQGRNTIYF. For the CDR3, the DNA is TGTGCCAGCAGCATACTGCAGGGTCGAAACACCATATATTTT. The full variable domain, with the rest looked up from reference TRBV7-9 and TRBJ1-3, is DTGVSQNPRHKITKRGQNVTFRCDPISEHNRLYWYRQTLGQGPEFLTYFQNEAQLEKSRLLSDRFSAERPKGSFSTLEIQRTEQGDSAMYLCASSILQGRNTIYFGEGSWLTVV.

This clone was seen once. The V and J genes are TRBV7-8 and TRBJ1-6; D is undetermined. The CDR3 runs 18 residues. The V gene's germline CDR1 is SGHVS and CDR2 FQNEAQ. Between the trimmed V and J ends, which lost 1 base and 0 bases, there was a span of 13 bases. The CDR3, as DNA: TGTGCCAGCAGCTTAGAATCCGTATTGAGCTCCTATAATTCACCCCTCCACTTT. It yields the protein CASSLESVLSSYNSPLHF.

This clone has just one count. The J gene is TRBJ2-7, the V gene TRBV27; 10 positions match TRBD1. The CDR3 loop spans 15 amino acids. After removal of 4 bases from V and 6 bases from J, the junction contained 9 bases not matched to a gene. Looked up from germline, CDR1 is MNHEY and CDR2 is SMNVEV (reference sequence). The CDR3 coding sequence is TGTGCCAGCAGTTCTCTAGGACAGGGGGTTTTCGAGCAGTACTTC. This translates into CASSSLGQGVFEQYF.

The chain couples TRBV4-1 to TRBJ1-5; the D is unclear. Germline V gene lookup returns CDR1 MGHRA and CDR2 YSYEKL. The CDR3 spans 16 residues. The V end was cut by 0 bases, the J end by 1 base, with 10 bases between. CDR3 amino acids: CASSQEGAFSNQPQHF. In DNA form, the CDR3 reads TGCGCCAGCAGCCAAGAGGGCGCCTTCAGCAATCAGCCCCAGCATTTT.

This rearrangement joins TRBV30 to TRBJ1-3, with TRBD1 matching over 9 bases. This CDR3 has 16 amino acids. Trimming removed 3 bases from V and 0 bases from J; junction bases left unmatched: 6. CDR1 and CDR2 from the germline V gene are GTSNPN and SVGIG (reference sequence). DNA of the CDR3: TGTGCCTGGAGACCGGGACAGGGTCTCTCTGGAAACACCATATATTTT. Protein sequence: CAWRPGQGLSGNTIYF.

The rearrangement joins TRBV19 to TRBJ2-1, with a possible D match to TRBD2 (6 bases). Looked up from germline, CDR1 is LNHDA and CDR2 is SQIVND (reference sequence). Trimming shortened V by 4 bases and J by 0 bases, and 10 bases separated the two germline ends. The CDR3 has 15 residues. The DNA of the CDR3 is TGTGCCAGTAGTAGAGACGGGAGCTCCTACAATGAGCAGTTCTTC. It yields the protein CASSRDGSSYNEQFF.

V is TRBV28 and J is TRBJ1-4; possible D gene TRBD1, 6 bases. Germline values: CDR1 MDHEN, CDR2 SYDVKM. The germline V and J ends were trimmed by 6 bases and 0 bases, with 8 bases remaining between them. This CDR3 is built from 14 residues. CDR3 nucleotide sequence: TGTGCCAGCAGCGCAGGGGCAACTAATGAAAAACTGTTTTTT. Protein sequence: CASSAGATNEKLFF.